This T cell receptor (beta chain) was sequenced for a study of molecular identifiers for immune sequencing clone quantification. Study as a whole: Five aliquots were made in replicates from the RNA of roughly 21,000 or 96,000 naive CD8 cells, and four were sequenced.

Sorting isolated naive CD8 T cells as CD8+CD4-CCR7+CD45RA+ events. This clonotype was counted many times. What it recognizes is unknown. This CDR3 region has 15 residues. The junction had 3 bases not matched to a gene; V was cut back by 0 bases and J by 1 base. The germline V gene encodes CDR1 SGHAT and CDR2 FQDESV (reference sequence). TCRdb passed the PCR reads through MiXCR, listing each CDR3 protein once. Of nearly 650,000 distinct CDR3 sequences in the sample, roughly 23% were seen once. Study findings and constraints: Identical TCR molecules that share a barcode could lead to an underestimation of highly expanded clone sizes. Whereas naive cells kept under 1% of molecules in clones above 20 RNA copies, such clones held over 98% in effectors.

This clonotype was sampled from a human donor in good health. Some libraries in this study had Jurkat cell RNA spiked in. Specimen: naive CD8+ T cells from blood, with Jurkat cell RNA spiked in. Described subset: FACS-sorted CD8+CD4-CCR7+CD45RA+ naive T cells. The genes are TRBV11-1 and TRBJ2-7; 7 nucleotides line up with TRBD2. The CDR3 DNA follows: TGTGCCAGCAGCTTAGCTGCGGGGGAATCCTACGAGCAGTACTTC. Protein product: CASSLAAGESYEQYF.